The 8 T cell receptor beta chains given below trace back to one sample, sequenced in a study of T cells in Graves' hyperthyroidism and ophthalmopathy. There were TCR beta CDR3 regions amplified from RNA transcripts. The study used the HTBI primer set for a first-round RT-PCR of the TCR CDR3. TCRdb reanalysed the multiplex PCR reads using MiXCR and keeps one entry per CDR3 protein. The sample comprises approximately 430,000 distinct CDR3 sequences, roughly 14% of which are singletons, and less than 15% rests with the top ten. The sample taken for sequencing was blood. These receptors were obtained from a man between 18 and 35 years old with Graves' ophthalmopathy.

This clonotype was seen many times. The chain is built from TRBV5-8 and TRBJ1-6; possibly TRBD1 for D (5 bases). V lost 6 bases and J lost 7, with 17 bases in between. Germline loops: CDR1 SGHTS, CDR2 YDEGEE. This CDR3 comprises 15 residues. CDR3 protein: CASITNQGGNSPLHF. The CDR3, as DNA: TGTGCCAGCATCACCAACCAGGGTGGGAATTCACCCCTCCACTTT.

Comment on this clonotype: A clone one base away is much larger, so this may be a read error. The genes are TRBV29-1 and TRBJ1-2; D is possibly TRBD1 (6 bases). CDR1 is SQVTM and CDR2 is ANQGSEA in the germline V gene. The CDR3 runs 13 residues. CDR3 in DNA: TGCTGCGTGTGGGCAGGGGTAAACTATGGCTACACCTTC. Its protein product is CCVWAGVNYGYTF.

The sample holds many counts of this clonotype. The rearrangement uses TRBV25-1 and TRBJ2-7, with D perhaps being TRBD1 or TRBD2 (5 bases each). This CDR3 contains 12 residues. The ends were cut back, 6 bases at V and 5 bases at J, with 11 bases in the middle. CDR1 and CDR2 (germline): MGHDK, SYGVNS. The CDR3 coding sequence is TGTGCCAGCAGCGATGGGGGAAACGAGCAGTACTTC. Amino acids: CASSDGGNEQYF.

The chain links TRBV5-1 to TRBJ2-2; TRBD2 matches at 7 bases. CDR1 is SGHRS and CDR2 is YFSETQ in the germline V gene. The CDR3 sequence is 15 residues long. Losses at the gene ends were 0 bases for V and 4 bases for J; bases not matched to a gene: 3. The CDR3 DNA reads TGCGCCAGCAGCTTGGCCGGGGGGATCACCGGGGAGCTGTTTTTT. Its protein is CASSLAGGITGELFF.

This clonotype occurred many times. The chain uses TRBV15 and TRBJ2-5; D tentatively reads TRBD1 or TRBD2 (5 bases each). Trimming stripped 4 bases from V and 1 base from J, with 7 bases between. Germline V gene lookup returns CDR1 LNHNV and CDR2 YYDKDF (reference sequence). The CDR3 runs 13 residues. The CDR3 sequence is CATSTGTQETQYF. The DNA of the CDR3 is TGTGCCACCAGCACCGGGACCCAAGAGACCCAGTACTTC.

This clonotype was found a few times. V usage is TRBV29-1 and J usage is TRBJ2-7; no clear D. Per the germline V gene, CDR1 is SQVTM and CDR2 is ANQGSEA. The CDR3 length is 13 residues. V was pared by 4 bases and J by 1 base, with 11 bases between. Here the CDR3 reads CSVGQSYSYEQYF. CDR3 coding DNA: TGCAGCGTTGGTCAGTCCTATTCCTACGAGCAGTACTTC.

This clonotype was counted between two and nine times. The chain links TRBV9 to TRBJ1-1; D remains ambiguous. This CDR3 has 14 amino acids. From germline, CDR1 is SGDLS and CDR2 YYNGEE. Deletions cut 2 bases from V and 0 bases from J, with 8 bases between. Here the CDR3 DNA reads TGTGCCAGCAGCGTTACGACTGTGAACACTGAAGCTTTCTTT. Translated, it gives CASSVTTVNTEAFF. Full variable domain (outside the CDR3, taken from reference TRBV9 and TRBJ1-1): DSGVTQTPKHLITATGQRVTLRCSPRSGDLSVYWYQQSLDQGLQFLIQYYNGEERAKGNILERFSAQQFPDLHSELNLSSLELGDSALYFCASSVTTVNTEAFFGQGTRLTVV.

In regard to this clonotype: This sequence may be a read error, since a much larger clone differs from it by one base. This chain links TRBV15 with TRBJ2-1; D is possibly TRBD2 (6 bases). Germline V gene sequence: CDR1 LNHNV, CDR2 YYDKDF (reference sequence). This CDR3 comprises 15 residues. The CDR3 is CATSRVRGIYSEQFF. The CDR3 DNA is TGTGCCACCAGCAGAGTTCGGGGGATATACAGTGAGCAGTTCTTC.